This T cell receptor gamma chain was recorded in a study of gamma-delta T cells after stem cell transplantation. TCRdb reapplied CATT to the RT-PCR reads. The table lists some 5,000 gamma-chain clones, approximately 18% of them singletons. This CDR3 has 10 residues. V lost 5 bases to trimming and J lost 9 bases; unmatched junction nucleotides: 4. Germline V gene data show CDR1 as VTNTFY and CDR2 as YDVSTARD (reference sequence). The chain combines TRGV3 with TRGJ1 or TRGJ2. The receptor was derived from a human donor. It is not recorded whose cells these are; they may come from a transplant donor. The specimen was gamma-delta T cells. As DNA, the CDR3 is TGTGCCACCTGGGGGCTTAAGAAACTCTTT. Its translation is CATWGLKKLF.